This T cell receptor (beta chain) was profiled in a study of shared clonotypes between healthy human individuals. Study findings and constraints: Limited genetic and exposure-history diversity came from having few donors.

Germline lookup yields CDR1 LNHDA and CDR2 SQIVND (reference sequence). The CDR3 contains 14 residues. Trimming removed 9 bases at V and 0 bases at J, with 12 bases between. Only in-frame clones appear in the TCRdb table, and some are missing; sequencing was by immunoSEQ multiplex PCR. Of roughly 530,000 clones listed, almost 97% were seen once; the top ten hold less than 0.06%. Splitting of CD4+ cells produced CD45RA+ naive and CD45RA-negative memory subsets. Comment on this clone: Its target is not known.

The sequence came from a woman in her thirties in good health. Specimen: naive CD4+ T cells sorted from blood. Subset denoted: CD45RA+ positively selected. The chain carries TRBV19 and TRBJ2-1, with D tentatively TRBD1 (5 bases). In DNA, the CDR3 is TGTGCCAGCGCCGAGACAGACTCCTACAATGAGCAGTTCTTC. Encoded protein: CASAETDSYNEQFF.